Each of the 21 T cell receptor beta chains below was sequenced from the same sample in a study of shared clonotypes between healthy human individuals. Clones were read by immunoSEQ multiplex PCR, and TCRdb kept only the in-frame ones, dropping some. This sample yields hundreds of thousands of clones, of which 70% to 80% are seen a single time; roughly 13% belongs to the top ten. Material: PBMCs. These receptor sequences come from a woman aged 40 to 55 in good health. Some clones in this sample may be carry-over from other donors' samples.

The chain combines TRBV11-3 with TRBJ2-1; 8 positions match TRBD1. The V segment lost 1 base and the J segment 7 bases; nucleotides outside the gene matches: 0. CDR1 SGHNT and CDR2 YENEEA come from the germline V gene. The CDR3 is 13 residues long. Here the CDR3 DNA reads TGTGCCAGCAGCTTAGGACAGGGGAATGAGCAGTTCTTC. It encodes CASSLGQGNEQFF. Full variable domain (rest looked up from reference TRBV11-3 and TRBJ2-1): EAGVVQSPRYKIIEKKQPVAFWCNPISGHNTLYWYLQNLGQGPELLIRYENEEAVDDSQLPKDRFSAERLKGVDSTLKIQPAELGDSAVYLCASSLGQGNEQFFGPGTRLTVL.

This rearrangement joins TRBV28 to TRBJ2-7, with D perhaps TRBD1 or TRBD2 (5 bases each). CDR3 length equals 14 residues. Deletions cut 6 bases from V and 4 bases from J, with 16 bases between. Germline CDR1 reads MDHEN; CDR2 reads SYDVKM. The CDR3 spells CASRSSGDEYEQYF. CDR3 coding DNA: TGTGCCAGCAGGTCTTCTGGGGACGAGTACGAGCAGTACTTC. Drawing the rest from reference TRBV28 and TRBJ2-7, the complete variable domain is DVKVTQSSRYLVKRTGEKVFLECVQDMDHENMFWYRQDPGLGLRLIYFSYDVKMKEKGDIPEGYSVSREKKERFSLILESASTNQTSMYLCASRSSGDEYEQYFGPGTRLTVT.

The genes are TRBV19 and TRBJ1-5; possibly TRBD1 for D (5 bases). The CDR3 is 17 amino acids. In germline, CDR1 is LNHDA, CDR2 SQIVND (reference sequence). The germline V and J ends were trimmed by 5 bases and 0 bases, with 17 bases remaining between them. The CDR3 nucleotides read TGTGCCAGTAGTGCCTTGGGGGGGGAATATAGCAATCAGCCCCAGCATTTT. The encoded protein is CASSALGGEYSNQPQHF.

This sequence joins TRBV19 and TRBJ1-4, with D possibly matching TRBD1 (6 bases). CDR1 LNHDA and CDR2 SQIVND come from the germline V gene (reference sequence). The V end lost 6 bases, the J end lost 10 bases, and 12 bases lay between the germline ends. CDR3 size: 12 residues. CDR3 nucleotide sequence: TGTGCCAGTAGCAACAGGGACCCAAAACTGTTTTTT. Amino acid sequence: CASSNRDPKLFF.

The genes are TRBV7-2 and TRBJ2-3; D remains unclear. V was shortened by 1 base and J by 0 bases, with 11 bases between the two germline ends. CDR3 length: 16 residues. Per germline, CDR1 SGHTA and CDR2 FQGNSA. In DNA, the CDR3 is TGTGCCAGCAGCTTAGTAGGCGATTCCAGCACAGATACGCAGTATTTT. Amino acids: CASSLVGDSSTDTQYF.

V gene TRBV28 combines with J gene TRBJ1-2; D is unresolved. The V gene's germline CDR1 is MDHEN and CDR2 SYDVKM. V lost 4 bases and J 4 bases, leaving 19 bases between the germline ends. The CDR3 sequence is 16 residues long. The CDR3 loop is CASSYLYVREGYGYTF. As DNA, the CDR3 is TGTGCCAGCAGTTACCTTTACGTTCGGGAGGGCTATGGCTACACCTTC.

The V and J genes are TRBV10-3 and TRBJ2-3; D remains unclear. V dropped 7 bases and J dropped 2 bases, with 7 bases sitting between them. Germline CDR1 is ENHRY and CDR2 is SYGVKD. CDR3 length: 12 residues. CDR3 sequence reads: CAIMQNTDTQYF. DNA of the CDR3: TGTGCCATCATGCAGAACACAGATACGCAGTATTTT.

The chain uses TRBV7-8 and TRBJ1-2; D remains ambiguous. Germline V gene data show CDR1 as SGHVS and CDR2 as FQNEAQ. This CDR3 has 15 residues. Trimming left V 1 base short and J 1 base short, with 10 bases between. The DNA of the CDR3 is TGTGCCAGCAGCTTAGGGGGAGGCTATAACTATGGCTACACCTTC. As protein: CASSLGGGYNYGYTF.

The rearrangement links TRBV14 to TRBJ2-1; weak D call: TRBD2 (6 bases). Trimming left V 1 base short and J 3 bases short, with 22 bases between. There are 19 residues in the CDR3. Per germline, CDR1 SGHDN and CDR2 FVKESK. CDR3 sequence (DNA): TGTGCCAGCAGCCAAGGGGAGACTAGGCTTGTGAAAAACTACAATGAGCAGTTCTTC. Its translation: CASSQGETRLVKNYNEQFF.

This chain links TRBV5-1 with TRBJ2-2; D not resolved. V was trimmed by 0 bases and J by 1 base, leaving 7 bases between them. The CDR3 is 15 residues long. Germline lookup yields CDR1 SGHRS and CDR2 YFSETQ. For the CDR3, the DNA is TGCGCCAGCAGCTTGGGGCCGGGGAACACCGGGGAGCTGTTTTTT. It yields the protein CASSLGPGNTGELFF.

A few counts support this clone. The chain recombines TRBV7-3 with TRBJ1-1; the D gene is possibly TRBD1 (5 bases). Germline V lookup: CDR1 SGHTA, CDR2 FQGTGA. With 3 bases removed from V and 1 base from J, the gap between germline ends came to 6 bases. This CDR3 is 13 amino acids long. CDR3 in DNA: TGTGCCAGCAGCTTCGGGGCGAACACTGAAGCTTTCTTT. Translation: CASSFGANTEAFF.

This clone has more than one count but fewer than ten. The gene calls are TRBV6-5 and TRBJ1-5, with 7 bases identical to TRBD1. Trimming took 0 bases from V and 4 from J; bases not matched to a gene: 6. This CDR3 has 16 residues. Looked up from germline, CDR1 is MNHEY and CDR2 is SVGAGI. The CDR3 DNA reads TGTGCCAGCAGTTACTCCAACCCACAGGGGAATCAGCCCCAGCATTTT. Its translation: CASSYSNPQGNQPQHF.

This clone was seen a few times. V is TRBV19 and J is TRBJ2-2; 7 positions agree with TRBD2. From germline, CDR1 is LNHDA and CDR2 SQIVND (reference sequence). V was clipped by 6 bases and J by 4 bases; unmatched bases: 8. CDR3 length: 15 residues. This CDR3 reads CASRPAGLVTGELFF. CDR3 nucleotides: TGTGCCAGTAGGCCAGCGGGATTGGTCACCGGGGAGCTGTTTTTT.

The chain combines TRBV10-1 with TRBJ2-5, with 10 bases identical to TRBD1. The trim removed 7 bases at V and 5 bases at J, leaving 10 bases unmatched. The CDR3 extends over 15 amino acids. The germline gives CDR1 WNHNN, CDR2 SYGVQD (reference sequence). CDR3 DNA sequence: TGCGCCAGCAACGTAACAGACAGGGGGCCTGAGACCCAGTACTTC. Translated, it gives CASNVTDRGPETQYF.

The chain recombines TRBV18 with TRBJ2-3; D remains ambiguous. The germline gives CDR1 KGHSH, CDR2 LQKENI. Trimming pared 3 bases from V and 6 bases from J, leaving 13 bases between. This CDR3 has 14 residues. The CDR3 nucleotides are TGTGCCAGCTCACCGGGCCTAAGATCTGATACGCAGTATTTT. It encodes CASSPGLRSDTQYF.

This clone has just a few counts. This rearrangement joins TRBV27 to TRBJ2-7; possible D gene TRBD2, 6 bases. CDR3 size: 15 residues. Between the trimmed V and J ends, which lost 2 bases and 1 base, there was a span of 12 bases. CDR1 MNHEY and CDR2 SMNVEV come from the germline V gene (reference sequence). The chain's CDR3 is CASSLGAGLSYEQYF. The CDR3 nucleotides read TGTGCCAGCAGTTTAGGGGCGGGATTGTCCTACGAGCAGTACTTC.

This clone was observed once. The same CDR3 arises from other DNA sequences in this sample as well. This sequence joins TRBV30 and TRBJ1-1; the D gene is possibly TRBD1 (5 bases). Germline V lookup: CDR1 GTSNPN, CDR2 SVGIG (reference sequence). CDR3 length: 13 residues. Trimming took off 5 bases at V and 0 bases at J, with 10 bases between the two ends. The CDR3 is CAWEGSMNTEAFF. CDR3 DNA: TGTGCCTGGGAGGGGAGCATGAACACTGAAGCTTTCTTT.

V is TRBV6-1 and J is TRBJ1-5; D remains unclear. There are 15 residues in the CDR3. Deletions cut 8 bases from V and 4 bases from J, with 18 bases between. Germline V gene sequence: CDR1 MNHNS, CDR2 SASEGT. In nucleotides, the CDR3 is TGTGCCAGCGGGATGGGGTTTACTCTGAATCAGCCCCAGCATTTT. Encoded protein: CASGMGFTLNQPQHF.

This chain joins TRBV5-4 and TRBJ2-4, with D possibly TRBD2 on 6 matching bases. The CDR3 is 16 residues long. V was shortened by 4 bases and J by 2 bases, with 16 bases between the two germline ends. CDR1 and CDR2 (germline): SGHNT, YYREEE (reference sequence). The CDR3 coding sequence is TGTGCCAGCAGCCTGGGGGGTTACTCACCCAAAAACATTCAGTACTTC. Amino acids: CASSLGGYSPKNIQYF.

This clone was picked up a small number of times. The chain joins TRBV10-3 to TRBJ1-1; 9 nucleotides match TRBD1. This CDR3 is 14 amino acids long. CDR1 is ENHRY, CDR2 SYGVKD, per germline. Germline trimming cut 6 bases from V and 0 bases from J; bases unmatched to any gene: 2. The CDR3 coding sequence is TGTGCCATCAGAAGGACAGGGGTGAACACTGAAGCTTTCTTT. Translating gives CAIRRTGVNTEAFF.

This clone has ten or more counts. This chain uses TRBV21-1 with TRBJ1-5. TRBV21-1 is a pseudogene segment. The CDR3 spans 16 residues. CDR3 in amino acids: CASSSPGPNSNQPQHF. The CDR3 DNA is TGTGCCAGCAGCTCTCCGGGACCTAATAGCAATCAGCCCCAGCATTTT.